This paragraph covers one T cell receptor (beta chain) sequence. MiXCR, run by TCRdb on the 5' RACE reads, gives a single entry per CDR3 protein. The table records 350,000 to 600,000 distinct CDR3 sequences, approximately 14% of them present only once. These data originate in a study of identical twins. A further study also used this sample, focusing on yellow fever vaccine responses in identical twins.

The material sequenced was CD4+ T cells sorted from blood. The clonotype comes from a woman aged 18-35 years in good health.

CDR3 amino acids: CASNLSPDRGYPYEQYF. CDR3 DNA: TGTGCCAGCAACCTAAGCCCGGACAGGGGCTACCCCTACGAGCAGTACTTC. This rearrangement joins TRBV6-1 to TRBJ2-7, with 9 bases that match TRBD1. Germline CDR1 and CDR2: MNHNS and SASEGT. The V gene end was trimmed by 7 bases and the J gene end by 2 bases; junction bases not matched to a gene: 15. This CDR3 spans 17 amino acids.